This T cell receptor (beta chain) is from a study of blood T cell repertoires in COVID-19. Study-level background: The analysed material was cDNA or gDNA that came from T cells, B-cell-depleted T cells, or PBMCs.

Per the authors' pipeline: Amplification of reference gene primers provided the estimated nucleated cell counts. Sequencing used immunoSEQ multiplex PCR; TCRdb keeps in-frame clones, though not all of them. Clone size and the V and J calls come from that table; the DNA yielded D and trimming. The sample has over 70,000 clones, roughly 76% seen once. The CDR3 consists of 13 residues. V was clipped by 3 bases and J by 8 bases, with 13 bases between them. CDR1 and CDR2 from the germline V gene are MDHEN and SYDVKM. The rearrangement uses TRBV28 and TRBJ1-1; D not resolved. The sequence was collected from a woman over 75 with active or convalescent COVID-19. What was sequenced was peripheral blood. The CDR3 DNA follows: TGTGCCAGCAGTTTTATACCCCCTAAGGAAGCTTTCTTT. Protein product: CASSFIPPKEAFF. The entire variable domain, with the rest obtained from reference TRBV28 and TRBJ1-1, is as follows: DVKVTQSSRYLVKRTGEKVFLECVQDMDHENMFWYRQDPGLGLRLIYFSYDVKMKEKGDIPEGYSVSREKKERFSLILESASTNQTSMYLCASSFIPPKEAFFGQGTRLTVV.